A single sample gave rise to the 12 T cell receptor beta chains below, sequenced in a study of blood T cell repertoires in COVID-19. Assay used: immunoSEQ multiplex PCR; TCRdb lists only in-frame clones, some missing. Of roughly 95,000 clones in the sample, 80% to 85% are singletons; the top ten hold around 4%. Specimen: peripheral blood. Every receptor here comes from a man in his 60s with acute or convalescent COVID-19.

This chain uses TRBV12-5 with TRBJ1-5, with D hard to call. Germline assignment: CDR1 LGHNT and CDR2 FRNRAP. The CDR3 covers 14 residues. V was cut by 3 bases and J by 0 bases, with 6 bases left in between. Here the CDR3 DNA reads TGTGCTAGTGGTTTTAGCTATAGCAATCAGCCCCAGCATTTT. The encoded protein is CASGFSYSNQPQHF.

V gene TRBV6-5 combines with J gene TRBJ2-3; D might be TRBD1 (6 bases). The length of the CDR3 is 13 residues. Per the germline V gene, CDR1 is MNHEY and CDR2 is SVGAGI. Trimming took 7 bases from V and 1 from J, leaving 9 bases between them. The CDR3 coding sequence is TGTGCCAGCATGGACAGTGGCACAGATACGCAGTATTTT. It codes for CASMDSGTDTQYF.

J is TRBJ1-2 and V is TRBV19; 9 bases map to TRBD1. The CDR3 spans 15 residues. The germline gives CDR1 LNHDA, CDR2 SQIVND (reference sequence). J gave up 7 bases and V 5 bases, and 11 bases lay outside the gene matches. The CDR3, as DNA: TGTGCCAGTAGTGCCGGGACAGGGACCTGGGGTGGCTACACCTTC. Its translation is CASSAGTGTWGGYTF.

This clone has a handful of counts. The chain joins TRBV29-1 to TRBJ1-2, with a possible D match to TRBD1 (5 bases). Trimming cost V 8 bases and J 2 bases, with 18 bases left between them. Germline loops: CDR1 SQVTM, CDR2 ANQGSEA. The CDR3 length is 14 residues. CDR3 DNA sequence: TGCAGCTTCCTAGGGGATGGAGACAACTATGGCTACACCTTC. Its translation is CSFLGDGDNYGYTF. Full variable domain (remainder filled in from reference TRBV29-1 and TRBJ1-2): SAVISQKPSRDICQRGTSLTIQCQVDSQVTMMFWYRQQPGQSLTLIATANQGSEATYESGFVIDKFPISRPNLTFSTLTVSNMSPEDSSIYLCSFLGDGDNYGYTFGSGTRLTVV.

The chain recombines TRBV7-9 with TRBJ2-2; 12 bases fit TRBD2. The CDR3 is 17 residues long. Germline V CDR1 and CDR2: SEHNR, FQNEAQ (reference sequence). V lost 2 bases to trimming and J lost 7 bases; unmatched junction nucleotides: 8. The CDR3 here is CASSLSSGRASGGELFF. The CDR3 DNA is TGTGCCAGCAGCTTATCTAGCGGGAGGGCCTCAGGCGGGGAGCTGTTTTTT.

In DNA form, the CDR3 reads TGTGCCAGCAGCCCCAGGACAGGGACAGCTAACTATGGCTACACCTTC. This encodes CASSPRTGTANYGYTF. V and J are TRBV5-4 and TRBJ1-2, with 8 bases identical to TRBD1. V shed 4 bases and J 0 bases; nucleotides not matched to a gene: 8. CDR3 size: 16 residues. In germline, CDR1 is SGHNT, CDR2 YYREEE (reference sequence). Looking up the rest from reference TRBV5-4 and TRBJ1-2 gives the full variable domain: ETGVTQSPTHLIKTRGQQVTLRCSSQSGHNTVSWYQQALGQGPQFIFQYYREEENGRGNFPPRFSGLQFPNYSSELNVNALELDDSALYLCASSPRTGTANYGYTFGSGTRLTVV.

CDR3 sequence (DNA): TGTGCCAGCAGTGAAGCGCTTCGGGGGGGCAGATTATCCTCCTACGAGCAGTACGTC. Protein: CASSEALRGGRLSSYEQYV. The rearrangement links TRBV6-1 to TRBJ2-7; 8 bases are shared with TRBD2. The CDR3 contains 19 residues. The V and J ends lost 0 bases and 0 bases, in that order; junction bases with no gene match: 13. CDR1 is MNHNS, CDR2 SASEGT, per germline.

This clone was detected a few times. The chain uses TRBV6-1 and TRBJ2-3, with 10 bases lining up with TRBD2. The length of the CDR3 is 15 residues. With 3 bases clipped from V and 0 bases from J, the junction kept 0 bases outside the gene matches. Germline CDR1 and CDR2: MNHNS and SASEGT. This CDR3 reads CASSEGLASTDTQYF. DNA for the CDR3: TGTGCCAGCAGTGAGGGACTAGCGAGCACAGATACGCAGTATTTT.

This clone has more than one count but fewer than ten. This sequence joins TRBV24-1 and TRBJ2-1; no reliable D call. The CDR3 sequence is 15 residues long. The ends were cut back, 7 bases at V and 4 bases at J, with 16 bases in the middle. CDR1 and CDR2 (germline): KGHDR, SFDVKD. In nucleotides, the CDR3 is TGTGCCACCAGCCACCCTGCAGTCGGGTACAATGAGCAGTTCTTC. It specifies CATSHPAVGYNEQFF.

CDR3 coding DNA: TGCGCCAGCAGCCAAGGTCTCGCTAATGAAAAACTGTTTTTT. Amino acids: CASSQGLANEKLFF. J is TRBJ1-4 and V is TRBV4-1, with D hard to call. CDR1 MGHRA and CDR2 YSYEKL come from the germline V gene. The CDR3 runs to 14 residues. The V and J ends lost 1 base and 3 bases respectively, with 6 bases between them.

The CDR3, as DNA: TGTGCCAGCAGCCACTCCCGGACTAGGGGTTACAATGAGCAGTTCTTC. Protein: CASSHSRTRGYNEQFF. The J gene is TRBJ2-1, the V gene TRBV21-1; the table's TRBD2 call for D was not verified on the DNA. TRBV21-1 is a known pseudogene. This CDR3 has 16 residues.

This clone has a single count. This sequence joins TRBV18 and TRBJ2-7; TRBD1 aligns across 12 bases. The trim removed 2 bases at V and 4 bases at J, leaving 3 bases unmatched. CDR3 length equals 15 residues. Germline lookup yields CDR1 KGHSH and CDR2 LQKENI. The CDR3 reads CASSPRDRGQYEQYV. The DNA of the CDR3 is TGTGCCAGCTCACCAAGGGACAGGGGGCAGTACGAGCAGTACGTC.